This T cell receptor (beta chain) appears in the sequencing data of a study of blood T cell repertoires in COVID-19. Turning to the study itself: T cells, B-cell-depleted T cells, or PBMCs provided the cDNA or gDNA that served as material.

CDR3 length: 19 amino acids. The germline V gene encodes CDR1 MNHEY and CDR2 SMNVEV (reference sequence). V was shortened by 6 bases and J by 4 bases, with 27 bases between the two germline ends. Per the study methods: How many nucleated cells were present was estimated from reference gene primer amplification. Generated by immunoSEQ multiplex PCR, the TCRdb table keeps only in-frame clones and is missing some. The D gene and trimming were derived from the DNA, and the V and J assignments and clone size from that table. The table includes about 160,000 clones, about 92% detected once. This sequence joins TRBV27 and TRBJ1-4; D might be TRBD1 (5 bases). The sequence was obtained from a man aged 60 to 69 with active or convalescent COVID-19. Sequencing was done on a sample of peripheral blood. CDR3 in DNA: TGTGCCAGCAGACTAACCCCCTCCCGGGGGTTAGGGGATAATGAAAAACTGTTTTTT. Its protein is CASRLTPSRGLGDNEKLFF.